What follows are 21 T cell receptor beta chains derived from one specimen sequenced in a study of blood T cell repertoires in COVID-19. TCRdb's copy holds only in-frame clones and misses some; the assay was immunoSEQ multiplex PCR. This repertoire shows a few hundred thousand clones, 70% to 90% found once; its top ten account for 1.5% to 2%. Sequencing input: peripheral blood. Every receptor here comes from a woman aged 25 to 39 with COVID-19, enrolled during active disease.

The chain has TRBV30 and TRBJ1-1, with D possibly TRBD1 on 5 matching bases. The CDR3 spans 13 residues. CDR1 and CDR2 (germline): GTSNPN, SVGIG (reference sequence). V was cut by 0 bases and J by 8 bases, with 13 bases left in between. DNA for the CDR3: TGTGCCTGGAGTGTACGTGAAGGGGCCGAAGCTTTCTTT. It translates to CAWSVREGAEAFF.

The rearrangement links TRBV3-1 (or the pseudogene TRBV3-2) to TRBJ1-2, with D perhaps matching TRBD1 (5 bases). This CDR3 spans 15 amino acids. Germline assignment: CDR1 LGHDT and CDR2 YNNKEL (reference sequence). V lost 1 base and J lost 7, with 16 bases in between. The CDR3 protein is CASSQGGTFGGGYTF. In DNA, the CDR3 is TGTGCCAGCAGCCAAGGGGGGACTTTCGGAGGTGGCTACACCTTC.

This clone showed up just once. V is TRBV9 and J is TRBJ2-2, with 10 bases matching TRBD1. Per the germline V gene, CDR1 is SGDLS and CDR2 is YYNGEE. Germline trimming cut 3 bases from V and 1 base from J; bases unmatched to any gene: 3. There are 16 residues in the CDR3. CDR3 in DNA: TGTGCCAGCAGCGGACAGGGGGCGGAGAACACCGGGGAGCTGTTTTTT. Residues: CASSGQGAENTGELFF.

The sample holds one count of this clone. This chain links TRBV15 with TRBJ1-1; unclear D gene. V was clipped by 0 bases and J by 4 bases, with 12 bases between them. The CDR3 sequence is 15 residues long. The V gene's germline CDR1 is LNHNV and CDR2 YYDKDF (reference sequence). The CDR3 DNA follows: TGTGCCACCAGCAGAGATCGTCGGCGGAGCACTGAAGCTTTCTTT. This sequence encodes CATSRDRRRSTEAFF. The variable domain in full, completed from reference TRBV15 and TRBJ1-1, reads DAMVIQNPRYQVTQFGKPVTLSCSQTLNHNVMYWYQQKSSQAPKLLFHYYDKDFNNEADTPDNFQSRRPNTSFCFLDIRSPGLGDTAMYLCATSRDRRRSTEAFFGQGTRLTVV.

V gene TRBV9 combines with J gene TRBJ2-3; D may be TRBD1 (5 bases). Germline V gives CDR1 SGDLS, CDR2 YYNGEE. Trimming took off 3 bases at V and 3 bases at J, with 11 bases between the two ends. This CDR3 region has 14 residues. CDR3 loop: CASSDQGRTDTQYF. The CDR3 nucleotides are TGTGCCAGCAGCGACCAGGGTCGGACAGATACGCAGTATTTT.

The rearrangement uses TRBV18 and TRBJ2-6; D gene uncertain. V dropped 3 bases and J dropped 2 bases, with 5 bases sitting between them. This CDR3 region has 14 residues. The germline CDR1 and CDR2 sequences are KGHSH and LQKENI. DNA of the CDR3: TGTGCCAGCTCACCTAGTCCTGGGGCCAACGTCCTGACTTTC. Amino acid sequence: CASSPSPGANVLTF.

Here the CDR3 DNA reads TGCGCCACCCGGACAGGGAACACCGGGGAGCTGTTTTTT. It codes for CATRTGNTGELFF. V is TRBV10-2 and J is TRBJ2-2; TRBD1 matches 7 bases. CDR1 WSHSY and CDR2 SAAADI come from the germline V gene. The CDR3 is 13 residues long. The J segment lost 1 base and the V segment lost 10 bases, leaving 3 bases of the junction unmatched.

The CDR3 here is CASSHQGFSGNTIYF. For the CDR3, the DNA is TGTGCCAGCAGCCACCAGGGGTTCTCTGGAAACACCATATATTTT. The chain uses TRBV14 and TRBJ1-3; the D gene is possibly TRBD1 (6 bases). There are 15 residues in the CDR3. Germline assignment: CDR1 SGHDN and CDR2 FVKESK. V lost 3 bases to trimming and J lost 0 bases, with 9 bases between them.

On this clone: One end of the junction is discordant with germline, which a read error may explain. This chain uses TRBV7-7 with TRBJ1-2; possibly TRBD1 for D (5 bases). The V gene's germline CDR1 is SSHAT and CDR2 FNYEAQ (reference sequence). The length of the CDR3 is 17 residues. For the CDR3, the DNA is TGTGCTAGCAGCCCTAGGCGGGACCCTCGTTCGAACTATGGCTACACCTTC. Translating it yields CASSPRRDPRSNYGYTF.

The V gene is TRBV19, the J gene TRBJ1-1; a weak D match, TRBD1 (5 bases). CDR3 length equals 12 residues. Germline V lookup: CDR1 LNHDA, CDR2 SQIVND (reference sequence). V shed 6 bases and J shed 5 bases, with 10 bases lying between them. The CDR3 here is CASRGQGTEAFF. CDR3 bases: TGTGCCAGTAGAGGGCAGGGAACTGAAGCTTTCTTT.

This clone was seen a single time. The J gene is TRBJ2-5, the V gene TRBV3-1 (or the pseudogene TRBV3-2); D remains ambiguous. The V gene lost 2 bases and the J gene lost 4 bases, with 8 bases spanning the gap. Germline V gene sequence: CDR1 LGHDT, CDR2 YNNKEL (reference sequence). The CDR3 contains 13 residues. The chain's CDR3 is CASSQSSVETQYF. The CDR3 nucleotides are TGTGCCAGCAGCCAATCCAGCGTAGAGACCCAGTACTTC.

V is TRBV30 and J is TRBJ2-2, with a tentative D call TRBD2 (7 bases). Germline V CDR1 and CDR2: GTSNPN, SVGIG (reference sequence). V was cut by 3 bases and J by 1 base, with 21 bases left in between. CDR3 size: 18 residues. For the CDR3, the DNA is TGTGCCTGGAGGCCCTTATTGGGGGGGCAGAAGAACACCGGGGAGCTGTTTTTT. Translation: CAWRPLLGGQKNTGELFF.

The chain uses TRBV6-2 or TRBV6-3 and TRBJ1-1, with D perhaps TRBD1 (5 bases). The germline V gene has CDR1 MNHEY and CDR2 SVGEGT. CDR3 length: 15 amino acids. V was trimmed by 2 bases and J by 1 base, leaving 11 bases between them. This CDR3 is CASSYAGPSNTEAFF. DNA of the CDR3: TGTGCCAGCAGTTACGCGGGACCGTCGAACACTGAAGCTTTCTTT.

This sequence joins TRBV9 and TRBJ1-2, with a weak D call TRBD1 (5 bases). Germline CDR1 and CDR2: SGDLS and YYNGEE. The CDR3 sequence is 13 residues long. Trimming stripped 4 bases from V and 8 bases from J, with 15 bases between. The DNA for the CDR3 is TGTGCCAGCAGCCCGACAGTCGATCTGGGCTACACCTTC. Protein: CASSPTVDLGYTF.

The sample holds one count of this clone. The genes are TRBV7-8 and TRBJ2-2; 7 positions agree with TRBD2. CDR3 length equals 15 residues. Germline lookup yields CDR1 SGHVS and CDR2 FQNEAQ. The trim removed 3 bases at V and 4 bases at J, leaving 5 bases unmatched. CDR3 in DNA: TGTGCCAGCAGCTTGAGGAGGGAGGGCACCGGGGAGCTGTTTTTT. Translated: CASSLRREGTGELFF.

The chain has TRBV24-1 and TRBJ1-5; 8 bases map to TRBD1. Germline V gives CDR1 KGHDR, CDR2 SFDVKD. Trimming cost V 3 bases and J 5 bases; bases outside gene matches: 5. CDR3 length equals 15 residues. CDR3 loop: CATSDPGTGDQPQHF. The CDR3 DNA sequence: TGTGCCACCAGTGATCCGGGGACAGGAGATCAGCCCCAGCATTTT.

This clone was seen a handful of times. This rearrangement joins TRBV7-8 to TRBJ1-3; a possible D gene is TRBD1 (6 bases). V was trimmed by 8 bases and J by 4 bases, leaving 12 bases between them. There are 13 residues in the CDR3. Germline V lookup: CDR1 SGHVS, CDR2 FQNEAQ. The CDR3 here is CASGGQYGNTIYF. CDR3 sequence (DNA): TGTGCCAGCGGTGGACAGTACGGAAACACCATATATTTT.

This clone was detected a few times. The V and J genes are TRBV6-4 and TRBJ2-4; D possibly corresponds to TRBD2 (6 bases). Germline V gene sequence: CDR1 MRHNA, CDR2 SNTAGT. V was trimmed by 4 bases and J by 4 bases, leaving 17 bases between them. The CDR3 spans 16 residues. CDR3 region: CASSAPGAGSKNIQYF. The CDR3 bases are TGTGCCAGCAGTGCCCCTGGGGCGGGGTCGAAAAACATTCAGTACTTC.

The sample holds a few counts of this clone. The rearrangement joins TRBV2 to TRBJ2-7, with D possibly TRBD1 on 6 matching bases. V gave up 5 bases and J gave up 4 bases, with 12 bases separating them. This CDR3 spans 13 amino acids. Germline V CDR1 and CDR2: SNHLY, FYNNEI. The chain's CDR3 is CASSPTGPYEQYV. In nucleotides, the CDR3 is TGTGCCAGCAGTCCCACAGGGCCTTACGAGCAGTACGTC.

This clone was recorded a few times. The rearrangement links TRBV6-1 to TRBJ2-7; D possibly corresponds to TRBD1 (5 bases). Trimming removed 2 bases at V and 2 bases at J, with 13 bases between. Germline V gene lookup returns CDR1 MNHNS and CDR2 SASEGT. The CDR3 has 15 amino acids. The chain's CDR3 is CASSEQRQTPYEQYF. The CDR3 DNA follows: TGTGCCAGCAGTGAACAGAGACAGACACCCTACGAGCAGTACTTC.

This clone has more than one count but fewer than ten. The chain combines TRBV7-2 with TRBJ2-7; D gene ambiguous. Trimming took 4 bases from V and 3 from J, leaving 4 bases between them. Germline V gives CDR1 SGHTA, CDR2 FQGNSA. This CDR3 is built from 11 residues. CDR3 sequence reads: CASSSYYEQYF. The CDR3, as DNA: TGTGCCAGCAGCTCTTACTACGAGCAGTACTTC.